A single sample is the source of the 8 T cell receptor beta chains below, sequenced in a study of cytomegalovirus exposure and HLA in healthy donors. Vbeta (60) and Jbeta (13) primers were used in the PCR. Generated by immunoSEQ multiplex PCR, the TCRdb table keeps only in-frame clones and is missing some. The table records about 230,000 clones, about 80% of them present only once. The source material was PBMCs. These receptors were taken from a woman in her 40s in good health and CMV-seronegative.

The chain carries TRBV4-1 and TRBJ1-1, with 9 bases aligning to TRBD1. The CDR3 consists of 15 residues. V shed 5 bases, J shed 5 bases, and the junction held 9 bases outside the gene matches. The V gene's germline CDR1 is MGHRA and CDR2 YSYEKL. CDR3 coding DNA: TGCGCCAGCAGCTTCGACGGGACAGGGTCTACTGAAGCTTTCTTT. Translation: CASSFDGTGSTEAFF.

This clone is a singleton in its sample. The V call is TRBV7-9, the J call TRBJ2-7; tentatively, D is TRBD1 (5 bases). The CDR3 sequence is 15 residues long. Germline lookup yields CDR1 SEHNR and CDR2 FQNEAQ (reference sequence). Trimming stripped 3 bases from V and 4 bases from J, with 16 bases between. CDR3 residues: CASSFSIDRVYEQYF. Here the CDR3 DNA reads TGTGCCAGCAGCTTTTCCATCGACAGAGTATACGAGCAGTACTTC.

The rearrangement uses TRBV28 and TRBJ1-2; unclear D gene. V lost 5 bases and J 10 bases, leaving 17 bases between the germline ends. Germline V CDR1 and CDR2: MDHEN, SYDVKM. The length of the CDR3 is 13 residues. The CDR3 sequence is CASSVTAVSIYTF. The CDR3 coding sequence is TGTGCCAGCAGTGTCACAGCCGTCAGTATCTACACCTTC.

The gene calls are TRBV6-5 and TRBJ2-1, with 7 bases identical to TRBD1. Germline CDR1 reads MNHEY; CDR2 reads SVGAGI. This CDR3 comprises 13 residues. V shed 6 bases, J shed 6 bases, and the junction held 5 bases outside the gene matches. The CDR3 sequence: CASRLTGTNEQFF. The CDR3 bases are TGTGCCAGCAGGCTGACAGGGACCAATGAGCAGTTCTTC.

Notes on this clone: Its ends do not fully match the called genes, so a read error is possible. This sequence joins TRBV7-9 and TRBJ1-1, with unresolved D. The germline V gene has CDR1 SEHNR and CDR2 FQNEAQ (reference sequence). There are 14 residues in the CDR3. The CDR3 DNA follows: TGTTCCAGCAGCTTAGACTCAGGGAACACTGAAGCTTTCTTT. Amino acids: CSSSLDSGNTEAFF.

This chain connects TRBV5-1 to TRBJ2-3; a weak D match, TRBD2 (6 bases). This CDR3 is built from 16 residues. Germline CDR1 SGHRS, CDR2 YFSETQ. The V end was cut by 4 bases, the J end by 1 base, with 16 bases between. The CDR3 bases are TGCGCCAGCAGCCCGCGGGACGTCGGGGGCACAGATACGCAGTATTTT. As protein: CASSPRDVGGTDTQYF.

This chain joins TRBV11-3 and TRBJ1-2; 11 nucleotides match TRBD1. Germline CDR1 is SGHNT and CDR2 is YENEEA. The CDR3 is made up of 15 amino acids. The V segment lost 6 bases and the J segment 5 bases; nucleotides outside the gene matches: 8. This CDR3 reads CASSFSGTGGYGYTF. Written as DNA, the CDR3 is TGTGCCAGCAGTTTTTCCGGGACAGGGGGATATGGCTACACCTTC. The variable domain in full, completed from reference TRBV11-3 and TRBJ1-2, reads EAGVVQSPRYKIIEKKQPVAFWCNPISGHNTLYWYLQNLGQGPELLIRYENEEAVDDSQLPKDRFSAERLKGVDSTLKIQPAELGDSAVYLCASSFSGTGGYGYTFGSGTRLTVV.

The V call is TRBV5-1, the J call TRBJ2-7, with 8 bases matching TRBD1. V was clipped by 3 bases and J by 1 base; unmatched bases: 12. CDR1 is SGHRS and CDR2 is YFSETQ in the germline V gene. The CDR3 runs 17 residues. DNA of the CDR3: TGCGCCAGCAGCTCAAGCCTCCGGGACAGGCGTTCCTACGAGCAGTACTTC. Protein product: CASSSSLRDRRSYEQYF.